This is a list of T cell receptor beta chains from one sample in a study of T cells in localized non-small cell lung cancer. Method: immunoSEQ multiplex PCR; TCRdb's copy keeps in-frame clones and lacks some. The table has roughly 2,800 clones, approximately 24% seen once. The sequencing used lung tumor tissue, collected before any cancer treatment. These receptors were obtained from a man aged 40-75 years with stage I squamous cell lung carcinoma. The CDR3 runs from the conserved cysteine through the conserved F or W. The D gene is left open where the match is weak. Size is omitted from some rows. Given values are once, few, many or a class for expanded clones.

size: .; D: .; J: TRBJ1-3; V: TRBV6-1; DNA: TGTGCCAGCAGTGAAGGGGATTGGAGGAACACCATATATTTT; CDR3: CASSEGDWRNTIYF
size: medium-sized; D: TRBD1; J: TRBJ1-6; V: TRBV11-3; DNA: TGTGCCAGCAGCCTCGACAGGGGAACCTATAATTCACCCCTCCACTTT; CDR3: CASSLDRGTYNSPLHF
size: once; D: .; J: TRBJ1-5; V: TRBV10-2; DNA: TGCGCCAGCAGTAAGTCCAGTAGCAATCAGCCCCAGCATTTT; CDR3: CASSKSSSNQPQHF
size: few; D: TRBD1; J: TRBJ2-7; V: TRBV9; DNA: TGTGCCAGCACGGCCGGGACAGTACAATTCTACGAGCAGTACTTC; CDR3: CASTAGTVQFYEQYF
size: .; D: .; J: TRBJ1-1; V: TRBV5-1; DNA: TGCGCCAGCAGCTTAGTTTATCTGAACACTGAAGCTTTCTTT; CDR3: CASSLVYLNTEAFF
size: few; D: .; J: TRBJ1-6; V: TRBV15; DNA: TGTGCCACCAGCAGAGATATGGGGGGGGAGAATTCACCCCTCCACTTT; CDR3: CATSRDMGGENSPLHF
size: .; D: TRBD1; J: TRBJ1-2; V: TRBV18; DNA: TGTGCCAGCTCACAGGGACAGGGAGGTTCCTATGGCTACACCTTC; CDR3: CASSQGQGGSYGYTF
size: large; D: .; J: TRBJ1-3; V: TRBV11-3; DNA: TGTGCCAGCAGCTTACTGGGGAGCTCTGGAAACACCATATATTTT; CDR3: CASSLLGSSGNTIYF
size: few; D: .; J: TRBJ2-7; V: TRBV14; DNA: TGTGCCAGCAGCGGAGCGTGGGGCGAGCAGTACTTC; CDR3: CASSGAWGEQYF
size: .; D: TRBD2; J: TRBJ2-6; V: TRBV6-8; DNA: TGTGCCAGCAGTGGACTAGCGGGGGGTTTTGCTGGGGCCAACGTCCTGACTTTC; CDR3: CASSGLAGGFAGANVLTF
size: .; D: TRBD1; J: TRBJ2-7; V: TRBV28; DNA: TGTGCCAGCAGTTCCCGGACAGGGAGCTACGAGCAGTACTTC; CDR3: CASSSRTGSYEQYF
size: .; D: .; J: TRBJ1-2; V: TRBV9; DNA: TGTGCCAGCAGCGTCGGGGAGAAGAATGGCTACACCTTC; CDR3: CASSVGEKNGYTF
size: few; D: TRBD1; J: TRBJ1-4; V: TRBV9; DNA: TGTGCCAGCAGCTCCGACAGGGGGTTTGAAAAACTGTTTTTT; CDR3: CASSSDRGFEKLFF
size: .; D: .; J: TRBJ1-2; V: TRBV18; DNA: TGTGCCAGCTCACCCGAACAGATCTATGGCTACACCTTC; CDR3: CASSPEQIYGYTF
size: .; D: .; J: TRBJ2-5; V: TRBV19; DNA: TGTGCCAGTAGCACCTTGACGCGGGGTAAAGAGACCCAGTACTTC; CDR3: CASSTLTRGKETQYF
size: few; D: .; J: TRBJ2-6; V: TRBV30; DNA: TGTGCCTGGATTCGTCTGGGGACTGGGGCCAACGTCCTGACTTTC; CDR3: CAWIRLGTGANVLTF
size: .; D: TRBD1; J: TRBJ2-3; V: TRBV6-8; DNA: TGTGCCAGCAGTGACGGGACAGGGGGCGCAGATACGCAGTATTTT; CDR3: CASSDGTGGADTQYF
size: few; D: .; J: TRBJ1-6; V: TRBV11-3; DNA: TGTGCCAGCAGCCCCGGGCTCCGGGAGCGTTCACCCCTCCACTTT; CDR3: CASSPGLRERSPLHF
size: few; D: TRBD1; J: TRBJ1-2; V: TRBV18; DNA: TGTGCCAGCTCACCACCGGGACAGGCGGTTAACTATGGCTACACCTTC; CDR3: CASSPPGQAVNYGYTF
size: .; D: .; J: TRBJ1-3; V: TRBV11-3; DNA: TGTGCCAGCAGCAACTCGGCAGGGTTAGGAGGAAACACCATATATTTT; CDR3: CASSNSAGLGGNTIYF
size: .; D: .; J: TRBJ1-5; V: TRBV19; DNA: TGTGCCAGTAGTATAGTAGGGAAGGGCAATCAGCCCCAGCATTTT; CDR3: CASSIVGKGNQPQHF
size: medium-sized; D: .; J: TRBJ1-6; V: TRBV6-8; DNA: TGTGCCAGCAGTTACGTGGCGGCGGCCGAGAAACCCCTCCACTTT; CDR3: CASSYVAAAEKPLHF
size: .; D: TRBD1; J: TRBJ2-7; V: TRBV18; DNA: TGTGCCAGCTCACCACAACAGGGGTTTGACTCCTACGAGCAGTACTTC; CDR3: CASSPQQGFDSYEQYF
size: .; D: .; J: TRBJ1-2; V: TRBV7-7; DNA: TGTGCCAGCAGCTTAGCGCCCAGGGGTGGTTATGGCTACACCTTC; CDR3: CASSLAPRGGYGYTF
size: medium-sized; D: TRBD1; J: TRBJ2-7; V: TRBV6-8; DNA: TGTGCCAGCAGTTACTCACGGGACAGTAGCGAGCAGTACTTC; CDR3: CASSYSRDSSEQYF
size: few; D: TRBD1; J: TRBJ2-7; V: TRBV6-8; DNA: TGTGCCAGCATTCTCAATCCGGGACAGGGGTCTTACGAGCAGTACTTC; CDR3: CASILNPGQGSYEQYF
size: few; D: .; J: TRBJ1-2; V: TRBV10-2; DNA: TGCGCCAGCAGACTGACAGATCCCAACTGCGGCTACACCTTC; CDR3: CASRLTDPNCGYTF
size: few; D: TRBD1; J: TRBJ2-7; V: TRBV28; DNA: TGTGCCAGCAACCCGGGACAGCACTACGAGCAGTACTTC; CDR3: CASNPGQHYEQYF
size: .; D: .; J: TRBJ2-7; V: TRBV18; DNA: TGTGCCAGCTCACCGGACGGGACTCACGAGCAGTACTTC; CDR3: CASSPDGTHEQYF
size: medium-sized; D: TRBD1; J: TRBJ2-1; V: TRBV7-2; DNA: TGTGCCAGCAGCTTTCTGCCTGGGACAGGTGCGTTCTTC; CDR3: CASSFLPGTGAFF
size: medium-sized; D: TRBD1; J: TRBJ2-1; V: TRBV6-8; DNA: TGTGCCAGCAGCCAACCGGGACAGGGTATTTCCTACAATGAGCAGTTCTTC; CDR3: CASSQPGQGISYNEQFF
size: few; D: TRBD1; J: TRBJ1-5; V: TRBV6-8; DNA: TGTGCCATCAGGGGGACGGTCGGGCAGCCCCAGCATTTT; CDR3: CAIRGTVGQPQHF
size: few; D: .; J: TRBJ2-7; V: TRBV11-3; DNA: TGTGCCAGCAGCTTGTCTCTGGCAGGGAGCTACGAGCAGTACTTC; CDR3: CASSLSLAGSYEQYF
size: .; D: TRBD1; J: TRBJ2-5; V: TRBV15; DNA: TGTGCCACCAGCAGAGATAGGGCCGGGACAGGGGAAGAGACCCAGTACTTC; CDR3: CATSRDRAGTGEETQYF
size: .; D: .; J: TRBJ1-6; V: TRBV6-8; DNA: TGTGCCAGCAGTTACTCGATACAGGGCCATTCACCCCTCCACTTT; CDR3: CASSYSIQGHSPLHF
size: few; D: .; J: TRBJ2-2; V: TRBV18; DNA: TGTGCCAGCTCTCCAATCGACAGGGGGGAGCTGTTTTTT; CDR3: CASSPIDRGELFF
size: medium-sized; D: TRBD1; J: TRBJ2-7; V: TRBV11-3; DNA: TGTGCCAGCAGCTTTGGTTGGGACAGGGGTGATTACGAGCAGTACTTC; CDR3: CASSFGWDRGDYEQYF
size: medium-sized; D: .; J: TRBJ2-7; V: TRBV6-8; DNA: TGTGCCAGCAGCCCCAATACACAATACGAGCAGTACTTC; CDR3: CASSPNTQYEQYF
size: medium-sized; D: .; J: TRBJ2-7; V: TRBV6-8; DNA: TGTGCCAGCAGTTACGCAGGGGATATCCCCTCCGAGCAGTACTTC; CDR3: CASSYAGDIPSEQYF
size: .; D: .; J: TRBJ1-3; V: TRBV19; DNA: TGTGCCAGTAGTACTAGACAGACGCCCTACTCTGGAAACACCATATATTTT; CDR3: CASSTRQTPYSGNTIYF